This T cell receptor (beta chain) was documented in a study of cytomegalovirus exposure and HLA in healthy donors. Study at large: A later analysis reported the roughly 120 validation repertoires used the same platform as the 666 first-cohort repertoires.

Generated by immunoSEQ multiplex PCR, the TCRdb table keeps only in-frame clones and is missing some. The sample holds around 60,000 clones, 90% seen once. From germline, CDR1 is MNHEY and CDR2 SVGAGI. V was pared by 4 bases and J by 5 bases, with 5 bases of the junction left unmatched. The CDR3 contains 14 residues. The TCR sequence derives from a man in his late teens or twenties in good health and CMV-seronegative. The sample was PBMCs. The chain has TRBV6-5 and TRBJ2-5; 9 bases match TRBD1. The CDR3 loop is CASSWTGEGETQYF. CDR3 DNA sequence: TGTGCCAGCAGTTGGACAGGGGAAGGGGAGACCCAGTACTTC.